This paragraph reports one T cell receptor (beta chain). Its target is not known. Both 60 Vbeta primers and 13 Jbeta primers went into the PCR. Sequencing used immunoSEQ multiplex PCR; TCRdb keeps in-frame clones, though not all of them. This sample carries 150,000 to 200,000 clones, 68% of them seen once, and the ten largest clones take 3.5% to 5%. The germline gives CDR1 SQVTM, CDR2 ANQGSEA. CDR3 length: 13 amino acids. V was clipped by 6 bases and J by 4 bases; unmatched bases: 3. This entry belongs to a study of cytomegalovirus exposure and HLA in healthy donors. The study, taken as a whole, reports: Cytomegalovirus-associated TCR beta chains were listed, numbering roughly 150.

The sample taken for sequencing was PBMCs. The chain recombines TRBV29-1 with TRBJ2-1, with TRBD1 matching 10 bases. This receptor was taken from a woman aged 18-29 years in good health and CMV-seropositive. The CDR3 loop is CSVRTGGYNEQFF. The CDR3 nucleotides read TGCAGCGTAAGGACAGGGGGATACAATGAGCAGTTCTTC.